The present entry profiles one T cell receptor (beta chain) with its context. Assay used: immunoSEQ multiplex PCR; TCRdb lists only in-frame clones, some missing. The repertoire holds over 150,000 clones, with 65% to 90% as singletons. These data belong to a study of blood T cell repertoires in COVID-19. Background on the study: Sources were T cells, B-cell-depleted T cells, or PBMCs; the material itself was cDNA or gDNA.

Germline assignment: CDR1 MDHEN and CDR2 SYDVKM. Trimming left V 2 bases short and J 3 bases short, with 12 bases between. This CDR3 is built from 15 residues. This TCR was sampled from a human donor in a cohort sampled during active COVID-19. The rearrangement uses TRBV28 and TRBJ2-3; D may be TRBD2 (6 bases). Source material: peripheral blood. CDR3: CASSLRETGTDTQYF. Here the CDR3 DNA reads TGTGCCAGCAGTTTACGGGAGACCGGGACAGATACGCAGTATTTT.